This T cell receptor beta chain was captured by sequencing in a study of T-cell reconstitution after alpha-beta-depleted transplantation in children. The study's findings and limits: A year had passed since transplant, and T-cell counts and diversity by then came mostly from newly produced T cells. Surviving recipient T cells and intrathymic progenitors accounted for some patients' high TCRbeta diversity at day 60. Reportedly, alpha-beta T cells present about two months post-transplant originated from several hundred expanded clones of graft origin.

Library preparation (for TCRbeta) was performed with unique molecular identifiers. TCRdb re-analysed the PCR reads in MiXCR, keeping a single row per CDR3 protein. The table includes fewer than 350,000 distinct CDR3 sequences, 10% detected once. The V end lost 4 bases, the J end lost 7 bases, and 15 bases lay between the germline ends. Germline values: CDR1 SGHRS, CDR2 YFSETQ. This CDR3 region has 14 residues. The table lists this clonotype with many counts. Its antigen is undetermined. This TCR was sampled from a boy in the first two years of life with acute myeloid leukemia, due to receive a stem cell transplant. The genes are TRBV5-1 and TRBJ2-1; D assignment may be TRBD1 or TRBD2 (5 bases each). The material sequenced was PBMCs, taken before TCRalphabeta/CD19-depleted stem cell transplant. The CDR3 sequence is CASSAGTVRNEQFF. CDR3 in DNA: TGCGCCAGCAGCGCCGGGACCGTCAGGAATGAGCAGTTCTTC. The full variable domain, completed using reference TRBV5-1 and TRBJ2-1, is KAGVTQTPRYLIKTRGQQVTLSCSPISGHRSVSWYQQTPGQGLQFLFEYFSETQRNKGNFPGRFSGRQFSNSRSEMNVSTLELGDSALYLCASSAGTVRNEQFFGPGTRLTVL.